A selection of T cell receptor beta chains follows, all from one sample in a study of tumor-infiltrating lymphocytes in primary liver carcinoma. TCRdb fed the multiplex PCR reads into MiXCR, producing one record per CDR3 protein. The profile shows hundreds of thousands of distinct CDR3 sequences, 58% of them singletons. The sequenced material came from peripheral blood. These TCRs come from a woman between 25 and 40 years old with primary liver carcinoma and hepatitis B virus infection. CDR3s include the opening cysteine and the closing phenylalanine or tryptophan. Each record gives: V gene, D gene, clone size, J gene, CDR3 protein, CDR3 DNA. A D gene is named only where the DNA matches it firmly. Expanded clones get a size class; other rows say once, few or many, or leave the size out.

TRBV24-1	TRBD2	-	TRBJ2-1	CATSRRETEQFF	TGTGCCACCAGCCGGCGGGAGACTGAGCAGTTCTTC
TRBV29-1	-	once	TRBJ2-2	CSFVGQNTGELFF	TGCAGCTTTGTAGGACAGAATACCGGGGAGCTGTTTTTT
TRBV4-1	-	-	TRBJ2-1	CASSQGFLQEQFF	TGCGCCAGCAGCCAAGGTTTCCTTCAGGAGCAGTTCTTC
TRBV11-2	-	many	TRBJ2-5	CASSLGPPRTAQETQYF	TGTGCCAGCAGCTTAGGGCCGCCCCGGACAGCCCAAGAGACCCAGTACTTC
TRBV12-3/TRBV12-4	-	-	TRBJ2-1	CASGGGGTYNEQFF	TGTGCCAGCGGTGGGGGCGGCACCTACAATGAGCAGTTCTTC
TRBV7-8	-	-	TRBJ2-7	CASSLGGTGTSLYEQYF	TGTGCCAGCAGCTTAGGTGGAACGGGCACATCACTCTACGAGCAGTACTTC
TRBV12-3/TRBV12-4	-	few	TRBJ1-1	CASSFRNRVSEAFF	TGTGCCAGCAGTTTCCGCAACAGGGTGTCTGAAGCTTTCTTT
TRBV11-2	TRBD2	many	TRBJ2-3	CASSYGTSGIGTDTQYF	TGTGCCAGCAGCTACGGGACTAGCGGGATTGGCACAGATACGCAGTATTTT
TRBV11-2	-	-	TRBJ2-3	CAGSPGTDTQYF	TGTGCCGGCAGCCCTGGGACAGATACGCAGTATTTT
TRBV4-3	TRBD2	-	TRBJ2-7	CASSQVVAGGRQIYEQYF	TGCGCCAGCAGCCAGGTAGTAGCGGGAGGACGGCAGATCTACGAGCAGTACTTC
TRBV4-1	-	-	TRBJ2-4	CVSSQVSGSAKNIQYF	TGCGTCAGCAGCCAAGTTTCGGGATCGGCCAAGAACATTCAGTACTTC
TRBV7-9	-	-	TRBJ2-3	CASRDEVDTQYF	TGTGCCAGCAGGGATGAGGTGGATACGCAGTATTTT
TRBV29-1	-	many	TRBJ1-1	CSVAAGVTEAFF	TGCAGCGTCGCAGCAGGGGTGACTGAAGCTTTCTTT
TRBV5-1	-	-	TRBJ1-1	CASSSDSTEAFF	TGCGCCAGCAGCTCGGACAGCACTGAAGCTTTCTTT
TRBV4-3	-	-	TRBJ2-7	CGSSAHGDGGYDQYF	TGCGGCAGCAGCGCTCATGGGGACGGGGGTTACGATCAGTACTTC
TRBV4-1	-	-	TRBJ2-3	CAGSQEPSTDTQYF	TGCGCCGGCAGCCAAGAACCTAGCACAGATACGCAGTATTTT
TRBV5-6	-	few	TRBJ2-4	CASSQAHTGRNIQYF	TGTGCCAGCAGCCAAGCCCATACAGGTCGAAACATTCAGTACTTC
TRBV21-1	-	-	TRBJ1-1	CTSSNGQGGIQFTEAFF	TGTACCAGCAGCAACGGGCAGGGAGGGATACAGTTCACTGAAGCTTTCTTT
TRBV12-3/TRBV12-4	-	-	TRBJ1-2	CTSSPIPGGYYGYTF	TGTACCAGCAGTCCCATCCCTGGGGGCTACTATGGCTACACCTTC
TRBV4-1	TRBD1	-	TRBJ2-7	CASSWTGSGEQYF	TGCGCCAGCAGCTGGACAGGTAGTGGAGAGCAGTACTTC
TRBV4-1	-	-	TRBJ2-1	CASSLVRSGWESSYNEQFF	TGCGCCAGCAGCCTAGTCAGATCGGGTTGGGAGAGCTCCTACAATGAGCAGTTCTTC
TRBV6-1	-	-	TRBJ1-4	CASSDSGIKLFF	TGTGCCAGCAGTGACTCTGGGATAAAACTGTTTTTT
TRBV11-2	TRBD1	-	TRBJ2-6	CTSSLGTGIGGANVLTF	TGTACCAGCAGCCTAGGGACAGGGATCGGTGGGGCCAACGTCCTGACTTTC
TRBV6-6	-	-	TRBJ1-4	CASRETGRGGKLFF	TGTGCCAGCAGGGAGACAGGACGGGGTGGAAAACTGTTTTTT
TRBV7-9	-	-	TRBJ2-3	CVSSPRWDMQYF	TGTGTCAGCAGCCCACGGTGGGATATGCAGTATTTT
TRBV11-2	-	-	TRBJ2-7	CTSSLDSDRTSYEQYF	TGTACCAGCAGCTTAGATTCCGACAGAACGTCATACGAGCAGTACTTC
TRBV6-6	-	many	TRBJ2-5	CASSYRFGQETQYF	TGTGCCAGCAGTTATAGATTTGGGCAAGAGACCCAGTACTTC
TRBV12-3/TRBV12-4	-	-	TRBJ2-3	CASSLSTGPPRTDTQYF	TGTGCCAGCAGTCTCTCGACAGGACCACCGCGCACAGATACGCAGTATTTT
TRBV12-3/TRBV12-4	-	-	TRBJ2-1	CANSFSRRISNHNEQFF	TGTGCCAACAGTTTTTCTAGGCGGATTTCCAACCACAATGAGCAGTTCTTC
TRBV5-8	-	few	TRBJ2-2	CASSFGQLDGELFF	TGTGCCAGCAGCTTTGGACAGCTGGACGGGGAGCTGTTTTTT
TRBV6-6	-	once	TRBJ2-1	CAGSSPYNEQFF	TGTGCCGGCAGTTCCCCATACAATGAGCAGTTCTTC
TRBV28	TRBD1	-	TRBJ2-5	CASSLNYPGQGEVDASATQYF	TGTGCCAGCAGTTTAAACTACCCGGGACAGGGGGAGGTCGACGCCTCGGCGACCCAGTACTTC
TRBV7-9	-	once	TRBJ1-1	CASSSPQGLATEAFF	TGTGCCAGCAGCTCCCCCCAAGGGCTGGCCACTGAAGCTTTCTTT
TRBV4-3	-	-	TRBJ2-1	CASSPWSWGAMGAVF	TGCGCCAGCAGCCCATGGTCATGGGGGGCTATGGGTGCCGTCTTC
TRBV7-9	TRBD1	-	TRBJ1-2	CASSLAGGQGRGGYTF	TGTGCCAGCAGCTTAGCGGGGGGACAGGGTCGCGGTGGCTACACCTTC
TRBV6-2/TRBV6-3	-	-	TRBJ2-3	CASNGRGRDTQYF	TGTGCCAGCAACGGGCGTGGGCGGGATACGCAGTATTTT
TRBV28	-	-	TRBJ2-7	CASGQGIDEQYF	TGTGCCAGCGGTCAGGGAATAGACGAGCAGTACTTC
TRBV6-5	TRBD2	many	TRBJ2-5	CASIPGRGVGKTQYF	TGTGCCAGCATTCCCGGACGGGGGGTGGGGAAGACCCAGTACTTC
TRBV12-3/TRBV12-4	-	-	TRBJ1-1	CASSPGRKNTEAFF	TGTGCCAGCAGTCCTGGACGCAAGAACACTGAAGCTTTCTTT
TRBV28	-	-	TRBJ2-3	CASSLIGGLADTQYF	TGTGCCAGCAGTTTAATTGGTGGGCTCGCAGATACGCAGTATTTT
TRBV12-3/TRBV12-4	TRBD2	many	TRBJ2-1	CASTAGTSHGEQFF	TGTGCCAGCACCGCCGGGACTAGTCATGGTGAGCAGTTCTTC
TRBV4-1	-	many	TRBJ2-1	CASSQEGAALPYNEQFF	TGCGCCAGCAGCCAAGAAGGGGCGGCACTCCCTTACAATGAGCAGTTCTTC
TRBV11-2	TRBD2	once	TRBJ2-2	CASSLWSGGTSGSLSGELFF	TGTGCCAGCAGCTTATGGAGTGGCGGGACTAGCGGGAGCCTCTCCGGGGAGCTGTTTTTT
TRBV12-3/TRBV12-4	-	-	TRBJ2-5	CASSFHRMKETQYF	TGTGCCAGCAGTTTCCACCGTATGAAAGAGACCCAGTACTTC
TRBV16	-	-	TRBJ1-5	CASSQPGQPQHF	TGTGCCAGCAGCCAACCCGGTCAGCCCCAGCATTTT
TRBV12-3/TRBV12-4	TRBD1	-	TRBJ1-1	CASSLTMGQGVTEAFF	TGTGCCAGCAGTTTAACCATGGGACAGGGGGTAACCGAAGCTTTCTTT
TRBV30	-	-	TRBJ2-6	CAWSRQRTSGANVLTF	TGTGCCTGGAGTAGGCAGCGCACCTCTGGGGCCAACGTCCTGACTTTC
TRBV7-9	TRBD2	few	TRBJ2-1	CASSSGLAGEPAEQFF	TGTGCCAGCAGTTCGGGACTAGCGGGAGAGCCGGCTGAGCAGTTCTTC
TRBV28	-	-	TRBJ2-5	CASSLGLTGYETQYF	TGTGCCAGCAGTCTCGGTCTAACGGGATACGAGACCCAGTACTTC
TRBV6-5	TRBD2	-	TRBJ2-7	CASSPGGSSYEQYF	TGTGCCAGCAGTCCTGGCGGGAGCTCCTACGAGCAGTACTTC
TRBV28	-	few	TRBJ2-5	CASSLRAVYQETQYF	TGTGCCAGCAGTTTAAGGGCAGTTTACCAAGAGACCCAGTACTTC
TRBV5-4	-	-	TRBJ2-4	CVSNRPGEDIQYF	TGTGTCAGCAACAGGCCGGGGGAAGACATTCAGTACTTC
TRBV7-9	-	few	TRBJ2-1	CASSPQPFTSNEQFF	TGTGCCAGCAGCCCACAGCCTTTCACAAGTAATGAGCAGTTCTTC
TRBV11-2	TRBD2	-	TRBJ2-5	CASSAGGLAGETQYF	TGTGCCAGCAGCGCGGGCGGGTTAGCGGGAGAGACCCAGTACTTC
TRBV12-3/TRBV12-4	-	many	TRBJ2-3	CASSVAGDTQYF	TGTGCCAGCAGCGTGGCGGGGGATACGCAGTATTTT
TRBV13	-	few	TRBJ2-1	CASSPSWGWEINEQFF	TGTGCCAGCAGCCCGAGCTGGGGGTGGGAGATCAATGAGCAGTTCTTC
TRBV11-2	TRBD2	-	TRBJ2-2	CASSLVVAGDPGDHPNTGELLF	TGTGCCAGCAGCTTAGTAGTGGCGGGAGATCCCGGGGATCACCCTAACACCGGGGAGCTGTTATTT
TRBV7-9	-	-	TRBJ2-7	CASTLSYEQYF	TGTGCCAGCACCTTGTCTTACGAGCAGTACTTC
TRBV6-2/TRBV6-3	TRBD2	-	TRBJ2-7	CASSTLGYAGTSGQFSYEQNF	TGTGCCAGCAGTACCCTCGGATACGCCGGGACTAGCGGGCAGTTCTCCTACGAGCAGAACTTC
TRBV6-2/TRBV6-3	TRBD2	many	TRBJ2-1	CASRTGTSLNNEQFF	TGTGCCAGCAGGACCGGGACTAGCCTAAACAATGAGCAGTTCTTC